The rows below give T cell receptor beta chains drawn from one sample of a study of blood T cell repertoires in COVID-19. The protocol was immunoSEQ multiplex PCR, while the TCRdb copy is restricted to in-frame clones and leaves out a portion. The repertoire has more than 150,000 clones, over 70% of them found once; the top ten carry around 14%. The sequenced sample was PBMCs or T cells enriched from blood (not recorded which). The receptors come from a man in his fifties or sixties who had been exposed to COVID-19. CDR3s include the opening cysteine and the closing phenylalanine or tryptophan. The order of the fields is CDR3 DNA, CDR3 protein, J gene, D gene, clone size, V gene. D genes are given only for firm matches. Clone size appears in some rows only: once, few, many, or a class for an expanded clone.

DNA: TGTGCCAGCAGTCCAACACAGATCAATCAGCCCCAGCATTTT
CDR3: CASSPTQINQPQHF
J: TRBJ1-5
D: -
size: many
V: TRBV9

DNA: TGTGCTAGTGGTTTCTCCGGCGGGACCGGGGAGCTGTTTTTT
CDR3: CASGFSGGTGELFF
J: TRBJ2-2
D: -
size: few
V: TRBV12-5

DNA: TGTGCCAGCAGCCACGGTTCCTACAATGAGCAGTTCTTC
CDR3: CASSHGSYNEQFF
J: TRBJ2-1
D: -
size: once
V: TRBV3-1/TRBV3-2

DNA: TGCGCCAGCAGCTTGGGCGGGACGGTCTCATCCTACTACGAGCAGTACTTC
CDR3: CASSLGGTVSSYYEQYF
J: TRBJ2-7
D: -
size: -
V: TRBV5-1

DNA: TGTGCCAGCAGCCGAGGACTAGCGGAGAACTACGAGCAGTACTTC
CDR3: CASSRGLAENYEQYF
J: TRBJ2-7
D: TRBD2
size: -
V: TRBV9

DNA: TGTGCCAGCAGTTACAACAGGGACCATGAGCAGTTCTTC
CDR3: CASSYNRDHEQFF
J: TRBJ2-1
D: -
size: -
V: TRBV6-5

DNA: TGCGCCAGCAGGACAGGGACTTCACCCCTCCACTTT
CDR3: CASRTGTSPLHF
J: TRBJ1-6
D: TRBD1
size: few
V: TRBV4-3

DNA: TGTGCCAGTACCCAACTAGCGGGAAAACTCAATGAGCAGTTCTTC
CDR3: CASTQLAGKLNEQFF
J: TRBJ2-1
D: TRBD2
size: -
V: TRBV19

DNA: TGTGCCAGCAGCCTTTCGGGGGGACAGGGGATCCTCGAGCAGTACTTC
CDR3: CASSLSGGQGILEQYF
J: TRBJ2-7
D: TRBD1
size: -
V: TRBV9

DNA: TGTGCCAGCAGTGAGACTAGCGACTCCTACGAGCAGTACTTC
CDR3: CASSETSDSYEQYF
J: TRBJ2-7
D: TRBD2
size: -
V: TRBV6-4

DNA: TGTGCCACCTCGGGACTAGCGGGTGGTTACGATGAGCAGTTCTTC
CDR3: CATSGLAGGYDEQFF
J: TRBJ2-1
D: TRBD2
size: -
V: TRBV24-1